The 21 T cell receptor beta chains below come from one sample, sequenced in a study of T-cell reconstitution after alpha-beta-depleted transplantation in children. Preparing the TCRbeta library involved the use of unique molecular identifiers. One entry per CDR3 protein, called by TCRdb with MiXCR from the PCR reads. Seen here are 700,000 to 850,000 distinct CDR3 sequences, 15% to 20% observed once, and the top ten hold under 6%. This specimen was PBMCs, mostly from graft donor cells, taken 360 days after TCRalphabeta/CD19-depleted stem cell transplant. The receptors were sampled from a male patient under 18 who had a stem cell transplant for acute lymphoblastic leukemia, so the T cells may come from the graft donor.

This rearrangement joins TRBV20-1 to TRBJ2-1; D possibly corresponds to TRBD2 (6 bases). CDR1 DFQATT and CDR2 SNEGSKA come from the germline V gene (reference sequence). The V gene lost 1 base and the J gene lost 4 bases, with 14 bases spanning the gap. The CDR3 sequence is 15 residues long. CDR3 coding DNA: TGCAGTGCTAGAGGGAGGGGACGATCTTACAATGAGCAGTTCTTC. Protein product: CSARGRGRSYNEQFF.

The rearrangement joins TRBV9 to TRBJ2-5; the match to TRBD2 covers 12 bases. The germline gives CDR1 SGDLS, CDR2 YYNGEE. The CDR3 runs to 14 residues. V shed 2 bases, J shed 10 bases, and the junction held 6 bases outside the gene matches. As DNA, the CDR3 is TGTGCCAGCAGCGTTGGACTAGCGGGGTCCAACCAGTACTTC. Amino acid sequence: CASSVGLAGSNQYF.

This clonotype was counted only a few times. The V gene is TRBV6-1, the J gene TRBJ1-2; no clear D gene. The V gene's germline CDR1 is MNHNS and CDR2 SASEGT. The CDR3 consists of 12 residues. Trimming shortened V by 3 bases and J by 5 bases, and 7 bases separated the two germline ends. Here the CDR3 reads CASSDLRYGYTF. CDR3 nucleotide sequence: TGTGCCAGCAGTGATTTGCGTTATGGCTACACCTTC.

The gene calls are TRBV7-2 and TRBJ2-3; TRBD2 aligns across 8 bases. The junction had 4 bases not matched to a gene; V was cut back by 1 base and J by 4 bases. The CDR3 runs 15 residues. Germline CDR1 is SGHTA and CDR2 is FQGNSA. The CDR3 is CASSLVSGGPDTQYF. DNA of the CDR3: TGTGCCAGCAGCTTAGTATCGGGAGGGCCAGATACGCAGTATTTT.

The chain links TRBV6-5 to TRBJ2-7; 8 positions match TRBD1. Germline CDR1 and CDR2: MNHEY and SVGAGI. The CDR3 covers 16 residues. J gave up 2 bases and V 0 bases, and 6 bases lay outside the gene matches. CDR3 DNA: TGTGCCAGCAGTTACTCCTCGACAGGGGTCACCTACGAGCAGTACTTC. The encoded protein is CASSYSSTGVTYEQYF.

This clonotype was observed at least ten times. V usage is TRBV11-3 and J usage is TRBJ2-1, with TRBD2 as a possible D gene (6 bases). Germline values: CDR1 SGHNT, CDR2 YENEEA. V was cut by 4 bases and J by 5 bases, with 18 bases left in between. There are 16 residues in the CDR3. CDR3 region: CASSYSLPAGDNEQFF. Written as DNA, the CDR3 is TGTGCCAGCAGCTACTCACTCCCAGCGGGCGACAATGAGCAGTTCTTC.

The chain joins TRBV19 to TRBJ2-7; D perhaps matches TRBD2 (5 bases). The germline CDR1 and CDR2 sequences are LNHDA and SQIVND (reference sequence). The CDR3 has 13 residues. V was pared by 11 bases and J by 7 bases, with 21 bases between. The CDR3 bases are TGTGCCGCCGCCGGAGTGACATCGGGGGAGCAGTACTTC. Amino acid sequence: CAAAGVTSGEQYF.

There are a few counts of this clonotype. The chain uses TRBV6-5 and TRBJ2-7, with 9 bases fitting TRBD1. Trimming at V came to 4 bases and at J to 3 bases, leaving 4 bases not matched to a gene. Germline V gene sequence: CDR1 MNHEY, CDR2 SVGAGI. CDR3 length: 14 amino acids. CDR3 region: CASSWTGVSYEQYF. The CDR3 DNA follows: TGTGCCAGCAGTTGGACAGGGGTAAGCTACGAGCAGTACTTC.

This clonotype was counted many times. The chain carries TRBV27 and TRBJ2-7; 9 bases match TRBD1. There are 15 residues in the CDR3. The junction had 12 bases not matched to a gene; V was cut back by 7 bases and J by 5 bases. From germline, CDR1 is MNHEY and CDR2 SMNVEV (reference sequence). The CDR3: CASIPEGTGNNEQYF. In nucleotides, the CDR3 is TGTGCCAGCATCCCGGAGGGGACAGGGAATAACGAGCAGTACTTC.

Points on this clonotype: A much bigger clone sits one base away, suggesting this may be a read error. The chain uses TRBV29-1 and TRBJ2-5, with D tentatively TRBD1 or TRBD2 (6 bases each). Germline V CDR1 and CDR2: SQVTM, ANQGSEA. Trimming removed 1 base from V and 1 base from J, with 7 bases in between. The CDR3 has 13 amino acids. The CDR3 DNA reads TGCAGCGTTGAAGGGGGGGCCCAAGAGACCCAGTACTTC. As protein: CSVEGGAQETQYF.

A single count supports this clonotype. The CDR3 DNA sequence: TGCGCCAGCAGCTGGATCGGGACAGCCTCCCAAGAGACCCAGTACTTC. This sequence encodes CASSWIGTASQETQYF. V is TRBV5-1 and J is TRBJ2-5; 7 nucleotides line up with TRBD1. The CDR3 has 16 amino acids. V dropped 3 bases and J dropped 1; count of bases not matched to a gene: 9. Germline-derived CDR1 and CDR2 are SGHRS and YFSETQ.

This clonotype was seen a handful of times. The J gene is TRBJ2-5, the V gene TRBV15, with TRBD1 matching over 7 bases. Trimming cost V 5 bases and J 7 bases; bases outside gene matches: 7. The germline V gene has CDR1 LNHNV and CDR2 YYDKDF (reference sequence). This CDR3 has 13 amino acids. Here the CDR3 reads CATSDGDSWTQYF. CDR3 in DNA: TGTGCCACCAGCGACGGGGACAGTTGGACCCAGTACTTC.

In this sample, this clonotype turned up a few times. CDR3 in amino acids: CASSDPSGSSDTQYF. The CDR3, as DNA: TGCGCCAGCAGTGATCCTAGCGGGAGTTCAGATACGCAGTATTTT. The chain links TRBV10-1 to TRBJ2-3, with 10 positions matching TRBD2. The CDR3 covers 15 residues. From germline, CDR1 is WNHNN and CDR2 SYGVQD (reference sequence). J lost 4 bases, V lost 3 bases, and 4 bases had no gene match.

This chain joins TRBV20-1 and TRBJ2-7; no firm D call. Germline lookup yields CDR1 DFQATT and CDR2 SNEGSKA (reference sequence). V was trimmed by 0 bases and J by 2 bases, leaving 14 bases between them. The CDR3 spans 15 residues. CDR3 sequence (DNA): TGCAGTGCTAGAGATCCTGGGGTCCATACCTACGAGCAGTACTTC. Translation: CSARDPGVHTYEQYF.

The chain couples TRBV11-2 to TRBJ2-2, with 9 bases matching TRBD1. J was trimmed by 4 bases and V by 10 bases; bases with no gene match: 10. This CDR3 is 15 amino acids long. Germline CDR1 and CDR2: SGHAT and FQNNGV. Here the CDR3 reads CAIRSGTGITGELFF. CDR3 sequence (DNA): TGTGCCATAAGGTCGGGGACAGGGATCACCGGGGAGCTGTTTTTT. Filled out from reference TRBV11-2 and TRBJ2-2, the complete variable domain reads EAGVAQSPRYKIIEKRQSVAFWCNPISGHATLYWYQQILGQGPKLLIQFQNNGVVDDSQLPKDRFSAERLKGVDSTLKIQPAKLEDSAVYLCAIRSGTGITGELFFGEGSRLTVL.

The chain joins TRBV20-1 to TRBJ2-2; D remains unclear. Per germline, CDR1 DFQATT and CDR2 SNEGSKA (reference sequence). This CDR3 has 13 amino acids. V was trimmed by 1 base and J by 4 bases, leaving 7 bases between them. CDR3 sequence reads: CSARVARTGELFF. CDR3 DNA sequence: TGCAGTGCTAGAGTGGCCCGCACCGGGGAGCTGTTTTTT.

This clonotype has a handful of counts. The rearrangement joins TRBV11-2 to TRBJ2-1; TRBD1 is a possible D gene (5 bases). The CDR3 runs 16 residues. Trimming cost V 11 bases and J 0 bases, with 20 bases left between them. The germline gives CDR1 SGHAT, CDR2 FQNNGV. The CDR3 loop is CAPGRVAAPSYNEQFF. Written as DNA, the CDR3 is TGTGCCCCTGGCAGGGTCGCGGCCCCCTCCTACAATGAGCAGTTCTTC.

This clonotype has a single count. One junction end disagrees with the germline gene, perhaps due to a read error. This chain uses TRBV14 with TRBJ1-1, with 8 bases matching TRBD1. The germline V gene has CDR1 SGHDN and CDR2 FVKESK. The length of the CDR3 is 15 residues. CDR3 bases: TGTGCCAGCAGCCCGACAGGGGTTGTCGGTTCTGAATCTTTCTTT. Translated, it gives CASSPTGVVGSESFF.

J is TRBJ2-7 and V is TRBV3-1; D not resolved. Germline V lookup: CDR1 LGHDT, CDR2 YNNKEL (reference sequence). The CDR3 spans 16 residues. The V end lost 0 bases, the J end lost 0 bases, and 12 bases lay between the germline ends. The CDR3 protein is CASSQESRSVSYEQYF. CDR3 nucleotide sequence: TGTGCCAGCAGCCAAGAAAGCCGGTCGGTCTCCTACGAGCAGTACTTC.

This clonotype has just a few counts. This chain connects TRBV27 to TRBJ2-4; tentative D call: TRBD1 (7 bases). The germline V gene encodes CDR1 MNHEY and CDR2 SMNVEV (reference sequence). This CDR3 is built from 18 residues. V was shortened by 4 bases and J by 2 bases, with 21 bases between the two germline ends. The CDR3 DNA follows: TGTGCCAGCAGTTCCCTACACAGGGGCGGGGAGACCAAAAACATTCAGTACTTC. Translated: CASSSLHRGGETKNIQYF.

This clonotype came up a few times. This chain uses TRBV12-3 or TRBV12-4 with TRBJ2-3; TRBD2 is a possible D gene (6 bases). Trimming shortened V by 3 bases and J by 0 bases, and 13 bases separated the two germline ends. The CDR3 sequence is 16 residues long. The CDR3 sequence: CASSLMASVSTDTQYF. CDR3 DNA: TGTGCCAGCAGTTTGATGGCTAGCGTTAGCACAGATACGCAGTATTTT.